A selection of T cell receptor beta chains follows, all from one sample in a study of beta chain features in type 1 diabetes. Assay used: immunoSEQ multiplex PCR; TCRdb lists only in-frame clones, some missing. The sample includes 120,000 to 150,000 clones, around 50% of them seen just once. The sequencing input was Tregs from blood. Receptors originate from a man aged 18 to 30 in good health. Both conserved end residues are part of each CDR3. Fields, in order: D gene, clone size, V gene, J gene, CDR3 DNA, CDR3 protein. The D gene is left open where the match is weak. Clone size appears in some rows only: once, few, many, or a class for an expanded clone.

d_gene: -; abundance: -; v_gene: TRBV5-1; j_gene: TRBJ1-1; CDR3nt: TGCGCCAGCAGCCAGATTTCGGGGGGGCCAGGGTTCTTT; CDR3aa: CASSQISGGPGFF
d_gene: -; abundance: -; v_gene: TRBV5-1; j_gene: TRBJ2-2; CDR3nt: TGCGCCAGCAGCCCCGGGGGTACGAACACCGGGGAGCTGTTTTTT; CDR3aa: CASSPGGTNTGELFF
d_gene: TRBD2; abundance: -; v_gene: TRBV9; j_gene: TRBJ2-7; CDR3nt: TGTGCCAGCAGCCGGACTAGCGGGGAGGTCTACGAGCAGTACTTC; CDR3aa: CASSRTSGEVYEQYF
d_gene: TRBD1; abundance: -; v_gene: TRBV28; j_gene: TRBJ1-5; CDR3nt: TGTGCCAGCAGTACGGGACAGAACAATCAGCCCCAGCATTTT; CDR3aa: CASSTGQNNQPQHF
d_gene: TRBD1; abundance: -; v_gene: TRBV28; j_gene: TRBJ2-7; CDR3nt: TGTGCCAGCAGTTCCGGGACAGGGGGCCCCTACGAGCAGTACTTC; CDR3aa: CASSSGTGGPYEQYF
d_gene: TRBD2; abundance: -; v_gene: TRBV27; j_gene: TRBJ2-7; CDR3nt: TGTGCCAGCATGCGGGACTATTTATCTCACGAGCAGTACTTC; CDR3aa: CASMRDYLSHEQYF
d_gene: -; abundance: -; v_gene: TRBV28; j_gene: TRBJ2-7; CDR3nt: TGTGCCAGCAGTTTAGCTACAGGGATGGGCTACGAGCAGTACTTC; CDR3aa: CASSLATGMGYEQYF
d_gene: -; abundance: -; v_gene: TRBV6-5; j_gene: TRBJ1-2; CDR3nt: TGTGCCAGCAGTTACTCGCCGGGGGGGGCAGGCTATGGCTACACCTTC; CDR3aa: CASSYSPGGAGYGYTF
d_gene: -; abundance: -; v_gene: TRBV19; j_gene: TRBJ1-5; CDR3nt: TGTGCCAGTAGTCCGAACTCCCGGACACCTAGCAATCAGCCCCAGCATTTT; CDR3aa: CASSPNSRTPSNQPQHF
d_gene: TRBD2; abundance: -; v_gene: TRBV25-1; j_gene: TRBJ2-1; CDR3nt: TGTGCCAGCAGGACTAGCGGGGGGGCTGACAATGAGCAGTTCTTC; CDR3aa: CASRTSGGADNEQFF
d_gene: TRBD2; abundance: -; v_gene: TRBV7-2; j_gene: TRBJ2-7; CDR3nt: TGTGCCAGCAGCTATATAGCGGGAGGGCCTTACGAGCAGTACTTC; CDR3aa: CASSYIAGGPYEQYF
d_gene: TRBD2; abundance: -; v_gene: TRBV5-1; j_gene: TRBJ2-1; CDR3nt: TGCGCCAGCAGCTACCAACTAGCGGAAGTCAACAATGAGCAGTTCTTC; CDR3aa: CASSYQLAEVNNEQFF
d_gene: TRBD2; abundance: few; v_gene: TRBV2; j_gene: TRBJ2-7; CDR3nt: TGTGCCAGCGGCCTGACGTTGGCGGGGGGCTCCTACGAGCAGTACTTC; CDR3aa: CASGLTLAGGSYEQYF
d_gene: TRBD2; abundance: -; v_gene: TRBV6-1; j_gene: TRBJ2-5; CDR3nt: TGTGCCAGCAGGGGGACTAGCGGGATTGGAGAGACCCAGTACTTC; CDR3aa: CASRGTSGIGETQYF
d_gene: -; abundance: few; v_gene: TRBV7-9; j_gene: TRBJ1-1; CDR3nt: TGTGCCAGCAGCTTTGGGGTACAGGGCCCTGAAGCTTTCTTT; CDR3aa: CASSFGVQGPEAFF
d_gene: TRBD2; abundance: few; v_gene: TRBV7-2; j_gene: TRBJ2-7; CDR3nt: TGTGCCAGCAGCTTTAGCGGGGGGACCTACGAGCAGTACTTC; CDR3aa: CASSFSGGTYEQYF
d_gene: TRBD1; abundance: -; v_gene: TRBV7-2; j_gene: TRBJ1-5; CDR3nt: TGTGCCAGCAGCTACACGACAGGGAACAATCAGCCCCAGCATTTT; CDR3aa: CASSYTTGNNQPQHF
d_gene: -; abundance: -; v_gene: TRBV28; j_gene: TRBJ2-1; CDR3nt: TGTGCCATCCTGGGGCGGTCCTACAATGAGCAGTTCTTC; CDR3aa: CAILGRSYNEQFF
d_gene: -; abundance: -; v_gene: TRBV10-3; j_gene: TRBJ1-2; CDR3nt: TGTGCCATCAGCGCGGTTAGTGGCTACACCTTC; CDR3aa: CAISAVSGYTF
d_gene: -; abundance: few; v_gene: TRBV6-6; j_gene: TRBJ2-2; CDR3nt: TGTGCCAGCAGTTATCAGGGGAACACCGGGGAGCTGTTTTTT; CDR3aa: CASSYQGNTGELFF
d_gene: -; abundance: -; v_gene: TRBV5-5; j_gene: TRBJ2-1; CDR3nt: TGTGCCAGCAGCTTGGCCTCCCCCAATGAGCAGTTCTTC; CDR3aa: CASSLASPNEQFF
d_gene: TRBD1; abundance: -; v_gene: TRBV27; j_gene: TRBJ1-3; CDR3nt: TGTGCCAGCAGTTTCCGACAGGGATTTTCTGGAAACACCATATATTTT; CDR3aa: CASSFRQGFSGNTIYF
d_gene: -; abundance: -; v_gene: TRBV20-1; j_gene: TRBJ2-5; CDR3nt: TGCAGTGCCTCAACAAGAGAGACCCAGTACTTC; CDR3aa: CSASTRETQYF
d_gene: -; abundance: -; v_gene: TRBV4-3; j_gene: TRBJ1-1; CDR3nt: TGCGCCAGCAGCCAAGAAAGAGGCCCTGAAGCTTTCTTT; CDR3aa: CASSQERGPEAFF
d_gene: TRBD2; abundance: -; v_gene: TRBV7-2; j_gene: TRBJ2-7; CDR3nt: TGTGCCAGCAGCCTTAGCGGGGGAGTCTCCTACGAGCAGTACTTC; CDR3aa: CASSLSGGVSYEQYF
d_gene: -; abundance: many; v_gene: TRBV14; j_gene: TRBJ2-1; CDR3nt: TGTGCCAGCAGCTCCTTGACTAGGAGTGAGCAGTTCTTC; CDR3aa: CASSSLTRSEQFF
d_gene: -; abundance: -; v_gene: TRBV4-3; j_gene: TRBJ2-3; CDR3nt: TGCGCCAGCAGCCAAGGGGACTGGATAACAGATACGCAGTATTTT; CDR3aa: CASSQGDWITDTQYF
d_gene: -; abundance: -; v_gene: TRBV5-5; j_gene: TRBJ1-1; CDR3nt: TGTGCCAGCAGCACGACAGGGAACACTGAAGCTTTCTTT; CDR3aa: CASSTTGNTEAFF
d_gene: TRBD1; abundance: once; v_gene: TRBV6-5; j_gene: TRBJ2-2; CDR3nt: TGTGCCAGCAGTTACTACGCGACAGGGGTCACCGGGGAGCTGTTTTTT; CDR3aa: CASSYYATGVTGELFF
d_gene: TRBD2; abundance: -; v_gene: TRBV5-6; j_gene: TRBJ2-7; CDR3nt: TGTGCCAGCAGCCCAAGGACTAGCGGAGTTTACGAGCAGTACTTC; CDR3aa: CASSPRTSGVYEQYF
d_gene: TRBD1; abundance: -; v_gene: TRBV2; j_gene: TRBJ2-2; CDR3nt: TGTGCCAGCAGCCAACAGGGGGCCGGGGAGCTGTTTTTT; CDR3aa: CASSQQGAGELFF
d_gene: -; abundance: -; v_gene: TRBV28; j_gene: TRBJ1-6; CDR3nt: TGTGCCAGTTCGGGACTCCGGAGCTCCTATAATTCACCCCTCCACTTT; CDR3aa: CASSGLRSSYNSPLHF
d_gene: TRBD2; abundance: -; v_gene: TRBV9; j_gene: TRBJ2-7; CDR3nt: TGTGCCAGCTGCCCCGGACTAGCGGGAGCCTACGAGCAGTACTTC; CDR3aa: CASCPGLAGAYEQYF
d_gene: -; abundance: -; v_gene: TRBV5-1; j_gene: TRBJ2-1; CDR3nt: TGCGCCAGCAGCTTACTGGACAGTTTAAGCTACAATGAGCAGTTCTTC; CDR3aa: CASSLLDSLSYNEQFF
d_gene: -; abundance: -; v_gene: TRBV6-1; j_gene: TRBJ2-7; CDR3nt: TGTGCCAGCAGTTGGGGACAATACGAGCAGTACTTC; CDR3aa: CASSWGQYEQYF
d_gene: -; abundance: few; v_gene: TRBV19; j_gene: TRBJ1-4; CDR3nt: TGTGCCAGTAGCCAGGCAACTAATGAAAAACTGTTTTTT; CDR3aa: CASSQATNEKLFF
d_gene: TRBD1; abundance: -; v_gene: TRBV28; j_gene: TRBJ2-1; CDR3nt: TGTGCCAGCAGTCCGTGGTTTTCGGGACAGGGGGCGAATGAGCAGTTCTTC; CDR3aa: CASSPWFSGQGANEQFF
d_gene: TRBD2; abundance: -; v_gene: TRBV7-9; j_gene: TRBJ2-7; CDR3nt: TGTGCCAGCAGCTCAATCTTAGCGGGAATGCGCGAGCAGTACTTC; CDR3aa: CASSSILAGMREQYF
d_gene: TRBD2; abundance: -; v_gene: TRBV7-9; j_gene: TRBJ2-1; CDR3nt: TGTGCCAGCAGCTTCCGGGATTTTAGCGGGAGGGTTAGGAATGAGCAGTTCTTC; CDR3aa: CASSFRDFSGRVRNEQFF
d_gene: TRBD1; abundance: -; v_gene: TRBV6-5; j_gene: TRBJ2-7; CDR3nt: TGTGCCAGCAGTTACCTAGGACGGGACAGGGTGAACGAGCAGTACTTC; CDR3aa: CASSYLGRDRVNEQYF
d_gene: -; abundance: -; v_gene: TRBV27; j_gene: TRBJ1-1; CDR3nt: TGTGCCGCAAAGGGGCTCCTAAACACTGAAGCTTTCTTT; CDR3aa: CAAKGLLNTEAFF
d_gene: -; abundance: few; v_gene: TRBV5-1; j_gene: TRBJ2-5; CDR3nt: TGCGCCAGCAGCTTGGTGCTAGCCCAAGAGACCCAGTACTTC; CDR3aa: CASSLVLAQETQYF
d_gene: -; abundance: -; v_gene: TRBV4-3; j_gene: TRBJ2-7; CDR3nt: TGCGCCAGCAGCCAAGTCGGAGTATACGAGCAGTACTTC; CDR3aa: CASSQVGVYEQYF
d_gene: TRBD1; abundance: -; v_gene: TRBV7-2; j_gene: TRBJ1-5; CDR3nt: TGTGCCAGCAGCGAGGACAGGAATCAGCCCCAGCATTTT; CDR3aa: CASSEDRNQPQHF
d_gene: TRBD2; abundance: once; v_gene: TRBV11-3; j_gene: TRBJ2-2; CDR3nt: TGTGCCAGCAGCTCCGGACTAGCGGGAACCGGGGAGCTGTTTTTT; CDR3aa: CASSSGLAGTGELFF
d_gene: TRBD2; abundance: -; v_gene: TRBV7-2; j_gene: TRBJ2-1; CDR3nt: TGTGCCAGCAGCTTGGGCGGGAGGGTCTACAATGAGCAGTTCTTC; CDR3aa: CASSLGGRVYNEQFF
d_gene: -; abundance: -; v_gene: TRBV19; j_gene: TRBJ1-1; CDR3nt: TGTGCCATACAGGGGAACACTGAAGCTTTCTTT; CDR3aa: CAIQGNTEAFF
d_gene: TRBD1; abundance: -; v_gene: TRBV4-2; j_gene: TRBJ1-2; CDR3nt: TGTGCCAGCAGCCAAGTAAGGCTCCGACAGGGGGGCTACACCTTC; CDR3aa: CASSQVRLRQGGYTF
d_gene: -; abundance: -; v_gene: TRBV5-4; j_gene: TRBJ1-4; CDR3nt: TGTGCCAGCAGCACGGGTGGATCTAATGAAAAACTGTTTTTT; CDR3aa: CASSTGGSNEKLFF
d_gene: -; abundance: few; v_gene: TRBV6-6; j_gene: TRBJ2-1; CDR3nt: TGTGCCAGCAGTCCAAACAATGAGCAGTTCTTC; CDR3aa: CASSPNNEQFF